A selection of T cell receptor beta chains follows, all from one sample in a study of CD4+ T cells in melanoma. Produced via immunoSEQ multiplex PCR; TCRdb's table is partial and in-frame only. The table lists about 21,000 clones, approximately 80% of them singletons. The sample was cells from a culture (not recorded whether cultured in vitro). The receptors derive from a human donor with melanoma. Both conserved end residues are part of each CDR3. A D gene is named only where the DNA matches it firmly. Not all rows give a size; the values are once, few, many and, for expanded clones, a class.

V gene,J gene,D gene,clone size,CDR3 protein,CDR3 DNA
TRBV4-2,TRBJ2-3,NA,NA,CASSSGGRGLSTDTQYF,TGTGCCAGCAGCTCGGGTGGGCGGGGCCTAAGCACAGATACGCAGTATTTT
TRBV18,TRBJ1-1,TRBD1,NA,CASSPRGQLTFF,TGTGCCAGCTCACCAAGGGGACAGTTGACTTTCTTT
TRBV6-5,TRBJ1-2,NA,NA,CASSYSRAGPGYTF,TGTGCCAGCAGTTACTCGCGGGCCGGACCAGGCTACACCTTC
TRBV9,TRBJ1-1,TRBD1,NA,CASSVTGVNTEAFF,TGTGCCAGCAGCGTTACAGGGGTGAACACTGAAGCTTTCTTT
TRBV5-1,TRBJ1-3,NA,NA,CASTPAGPTGNTIYF,TGCGCCAGCACCCCAGCAGGGCCCACTGGAAACACCATATATTTT
TRBV6-5,TRBJ2-7,NA,few,CAISANGMGEQYF,TGTGCCATCAGTGCGAACGGAATGGGCGAGCAGTACTTC
TRBV9,TRBJ2-3,NA,NA,CASQSPGNTQYF,TGTGCCAGCCAATCCCCCGGGAATACGCAGTATTTT
TRBV5-1,TRBJ2-7,NA,NA,CASSRRSGFTSYEQYF,TGCGCCAGCAGCAGACGGTCCGGGTTTACCTCCTACGAGCAGTACTTC
TRBV14,TRBJ1-1,NA,NA,CASSQRTRQGNTEAFF,TGTGCCAGCAGCCAGAGGACTCGGCAGGGGAACACTGAAGCTTTCTTT
TRBV5-1,TRBJ2-7,NA,NA,CASSLTTGYGQYF,TGCGCCAGCAGCTTGACCACAGGCTACGGGCAGTACTTC
TRBV19,TRBJ1-5,TRBD1,NA,CASSTDNRGGQPQHF,TGTGCCAGTAGTACCGATAACAGGGGCGGTCAGCCCCAGCATTTT
TRBV9,TRBJ1-1,TRBD1,NA,CASSVTGQGAAEAFF,TGTGCCAGCAGCGTAACTGGACAGGGGGCCGCTGAAGCTTTCTTT
TRBV30,TRBJ2-6,TRBD1,medium-sized,CAWSRDRSSSGANVLTF,TGTGCCTGGAGTCGGGACAGGTCATCCTCTGGGGCCAACGTCCTGACTTTC
TRBV4-2,TRBJ1-5,TRBD1,NA,CASSLGTGNNQPQHF,TGTGCCAGCAGCCTGGGGACAGGGAACAATCAGCCCCAGCATTTT
TRBV9,TRBJ2-3,TRBD2,NA,CASSVGVASGGPGTQYF,TGTGCCAGCAGCGTAGGTGTGGCTAGCGGGGGTCCGGGTACGCAGTATTTT
TRBV6-1,TRBJ1-4,NA,NA,CASKEARNEKLFF,TGTGCCAGCAAGGAGGCACGGAATGAAAAACTGTTTTTT
TRBV11-2,TRBJ2-2,NA,NA,CASSLAEGVVDTGELFF,TGTGCCAGCAGCTTGGCCGAGGGAGTCGTCGACACCGGGGAGCTGTTTTTT
TRBV5-5,TRBJ2-3,TRBD1,NA,CASSENRGSTDTQYF,TGTGCCAGCAGCGAAAACAGGGGGAGCACAGATACGCAGTATTTT
TRBV6-1,TRBJ1-2,TRBD1,NA,CASSEQGADGYTF,TGTGCCAGCAGTGAACAGGGGGCGGATGGCTACACCTTC
TRBV5-6,TRBJ1-2,NA,NA,CASSVGLGGTGYTF,TGTGCCAGCAGCGTCGGACTTGGGGGGACGGGCTACACCTTC